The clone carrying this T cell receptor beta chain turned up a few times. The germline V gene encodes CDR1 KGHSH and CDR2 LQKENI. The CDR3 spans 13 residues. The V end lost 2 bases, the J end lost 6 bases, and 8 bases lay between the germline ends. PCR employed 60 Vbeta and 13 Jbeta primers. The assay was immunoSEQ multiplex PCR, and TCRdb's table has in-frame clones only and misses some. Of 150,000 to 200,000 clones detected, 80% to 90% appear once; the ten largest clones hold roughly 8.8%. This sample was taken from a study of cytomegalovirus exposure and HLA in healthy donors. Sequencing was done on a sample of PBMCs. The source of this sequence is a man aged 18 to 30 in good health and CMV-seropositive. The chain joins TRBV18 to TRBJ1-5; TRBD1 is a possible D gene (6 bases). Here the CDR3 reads CASSPGGVQPQHF. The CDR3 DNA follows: TGTGCCAGCTCACCAGGGGGCGTTCAGCCCCAGCATTTT.